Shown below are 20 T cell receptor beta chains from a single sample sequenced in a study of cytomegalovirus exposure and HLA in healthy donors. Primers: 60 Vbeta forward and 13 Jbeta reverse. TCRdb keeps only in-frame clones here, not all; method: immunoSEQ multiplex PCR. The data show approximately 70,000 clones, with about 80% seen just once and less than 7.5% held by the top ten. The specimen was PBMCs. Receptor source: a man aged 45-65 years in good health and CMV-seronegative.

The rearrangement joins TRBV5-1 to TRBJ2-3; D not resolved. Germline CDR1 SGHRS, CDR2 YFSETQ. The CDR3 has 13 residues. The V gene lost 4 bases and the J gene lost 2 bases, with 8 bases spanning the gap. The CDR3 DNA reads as TGCGCCAGCAGCCGAAAGCTCACAGATACGCAGTATTTT. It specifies CASSRKLTDTQYF.

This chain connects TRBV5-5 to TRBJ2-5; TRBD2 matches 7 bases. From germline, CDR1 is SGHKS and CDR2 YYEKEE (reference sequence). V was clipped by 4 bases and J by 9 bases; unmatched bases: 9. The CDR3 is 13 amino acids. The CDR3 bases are TGTGCCAGCAGCGGCGGGCCCCGGGAGGCCCAGTACTTC. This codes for CASSGGPREAQYF.

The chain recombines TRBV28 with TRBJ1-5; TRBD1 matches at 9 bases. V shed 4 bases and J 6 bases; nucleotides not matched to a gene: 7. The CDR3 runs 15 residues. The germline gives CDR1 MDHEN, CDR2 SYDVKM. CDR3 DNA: TGTGCCAGCAGTTCTCCGGGACAGGGATTTCAGCCCCAGCATTTT. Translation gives CASSSPGQGFQPQHF.

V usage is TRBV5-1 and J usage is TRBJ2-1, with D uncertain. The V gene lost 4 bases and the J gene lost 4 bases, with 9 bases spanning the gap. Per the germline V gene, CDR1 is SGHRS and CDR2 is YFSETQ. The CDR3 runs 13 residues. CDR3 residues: CASSAGTYNEQFF. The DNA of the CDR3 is TGCGCCAGCAGCGCAGGAACGTACAATGAGCAGTTCTTC.

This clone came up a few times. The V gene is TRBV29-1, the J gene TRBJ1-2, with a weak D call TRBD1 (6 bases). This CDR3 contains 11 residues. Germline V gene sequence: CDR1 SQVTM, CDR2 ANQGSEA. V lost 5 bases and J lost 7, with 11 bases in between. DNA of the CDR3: TGCAGCGTTCTGGGGGCCGGTGGCTACACCTTC. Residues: CSVLGAGGYTF.

The CDR3 region has the DNA TGTGCCAGCAACGGGCGGGGGAGCACAGATACGCAGTATTTT. Encoded protein: CASNGRGSTDTQYF. V is TRBV28 and J is TRBJ2-3; 7 positions match TRBD2. CDR1 and CDR2 from the germline V gene are MDHEN and SYDVKM. The ends lost 7 bases at V and 0 bases at J; junction bases unmatched: 4. This CDR3 region has 14 residues. Variable domain in full (rest from reference TRBV28 and TRBJ2-3): DVKVTQSSRYLVKRTGEKVFLECVQDMDHENMFWYRQDPGLGLRLIYFSYDVKMKEKGDIPEGYSVSREKKERFSLILESASTNQTSMYLCASNGRGSTDTQYFGPGTRLTVL.

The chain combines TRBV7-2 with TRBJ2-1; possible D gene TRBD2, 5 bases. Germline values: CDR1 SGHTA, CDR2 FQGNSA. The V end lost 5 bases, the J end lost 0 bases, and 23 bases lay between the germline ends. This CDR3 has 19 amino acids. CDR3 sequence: CASSARLLRGLSSYNEQFF. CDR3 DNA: TGTGCCAGCAGCGCACGACTACTAAGAGGCTTAAGCTCCTACAATGAGCAGTTCTTC. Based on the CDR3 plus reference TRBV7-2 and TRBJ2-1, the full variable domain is GAGVSQSPSNKVTEKGKDVELRCDPISGHTALYWYRQSLGQGLEFLIYFQGNSAPDKSGLPSDRFSAERTGGSVSTLTIQRTQQEDSAVYLCASSARLLRGLSSYNEQFFGPGTRLTVL.

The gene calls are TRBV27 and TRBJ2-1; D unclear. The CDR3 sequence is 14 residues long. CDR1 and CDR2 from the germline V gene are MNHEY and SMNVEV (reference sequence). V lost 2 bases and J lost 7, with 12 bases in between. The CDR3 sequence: CASSLGLLENEQFF. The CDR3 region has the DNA TGTGCCAGCAGTTTAGGCTTGTTGGAGAATGAGCAGTTCTTC.

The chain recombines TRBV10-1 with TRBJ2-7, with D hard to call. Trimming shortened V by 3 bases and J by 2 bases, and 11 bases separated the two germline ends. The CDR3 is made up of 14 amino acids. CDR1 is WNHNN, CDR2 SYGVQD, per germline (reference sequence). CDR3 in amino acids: CASSESLIAYEQYF. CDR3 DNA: TGCGCCAGCAGTGAAAGCCTAATCGCCTACGAGCAGTACTTC.

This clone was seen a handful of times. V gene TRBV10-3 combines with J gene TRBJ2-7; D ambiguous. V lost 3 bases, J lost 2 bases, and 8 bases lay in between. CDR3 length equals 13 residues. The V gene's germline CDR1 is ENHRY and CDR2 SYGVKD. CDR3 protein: CAISEGGPYEQYF. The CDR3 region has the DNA TGTGCCATCAGTGAAGGCGGCCCCTACGAGCAGTACTTC.

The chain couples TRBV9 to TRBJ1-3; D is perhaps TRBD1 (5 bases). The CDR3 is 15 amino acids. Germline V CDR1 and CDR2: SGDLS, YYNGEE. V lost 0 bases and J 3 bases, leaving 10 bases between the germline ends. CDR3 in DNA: TGTGCCAGCAGCGTAGCGTCGGGGGTTGGAAACACCATATATTTT. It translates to CASSVASGVGNTIYF.

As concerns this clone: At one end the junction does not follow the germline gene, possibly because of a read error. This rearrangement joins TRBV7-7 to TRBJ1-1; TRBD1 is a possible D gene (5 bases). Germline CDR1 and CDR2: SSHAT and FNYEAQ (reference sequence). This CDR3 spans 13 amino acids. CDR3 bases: TGTGCTAGCAGCGCGACAGTGAGTACTGAAGCTTTCTTT. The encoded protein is CASSATVSTEAFF.

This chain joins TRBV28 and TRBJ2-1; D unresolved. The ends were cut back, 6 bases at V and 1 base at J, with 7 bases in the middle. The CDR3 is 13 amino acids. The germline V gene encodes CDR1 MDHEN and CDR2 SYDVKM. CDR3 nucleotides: TGTGCCAGCAGGGTCCAGTCCTACAATGAGCAGTTCTTC. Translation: CASRVQSYNEQFF.

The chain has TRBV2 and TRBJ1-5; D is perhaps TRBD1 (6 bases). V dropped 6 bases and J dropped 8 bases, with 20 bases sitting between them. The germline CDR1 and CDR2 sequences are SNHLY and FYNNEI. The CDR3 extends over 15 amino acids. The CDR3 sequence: CASRGDPDRSEPQHF. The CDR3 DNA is TGTGCCAGCAGGGGGGATCCCGACAGGTCGGAGCCCCAGCATTTT.

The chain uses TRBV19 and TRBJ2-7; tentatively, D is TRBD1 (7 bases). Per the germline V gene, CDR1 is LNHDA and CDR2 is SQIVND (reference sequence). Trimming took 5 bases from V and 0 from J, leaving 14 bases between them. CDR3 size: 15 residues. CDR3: CASSPSGGGSYEQYF. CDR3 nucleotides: TGTGCCAGTAGTCCCTCAGGGGGAGGCTCCTACGAGCAGTACTTC.

CDR3 amino acids: CASSTPGQGSYEQYF. In nucleotides, the CDR3 is TGTGCCAGCAGTACCCCGGGACAGGGGTCCTACGAGCAGTACTTC. The chain combines TRBV6-5 with TRBJ2-7; TRBD1 matches at 10 bases. The ends lost 5 bases at V and 1 base at J; junction bases unmatched: 5. From germline, CDR1 is MNHEY and CDR2 SVGAGI. The CDR3 is 15 amino acids.

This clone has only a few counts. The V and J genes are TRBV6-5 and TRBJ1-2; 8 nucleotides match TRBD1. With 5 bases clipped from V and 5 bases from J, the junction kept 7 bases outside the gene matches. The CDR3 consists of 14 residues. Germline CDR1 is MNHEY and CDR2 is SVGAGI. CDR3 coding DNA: TGTGCCAGCAGTCTATCAGGGGGCAAGTATGGCTACACCTTC. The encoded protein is CASSLSGGKYGYTF.

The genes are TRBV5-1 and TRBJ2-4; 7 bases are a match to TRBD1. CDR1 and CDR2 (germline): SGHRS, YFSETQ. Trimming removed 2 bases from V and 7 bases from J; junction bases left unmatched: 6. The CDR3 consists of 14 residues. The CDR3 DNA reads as TGCGCCAGCAGCTTAGGACAGGAGCTTAACATTCAGTACTTC. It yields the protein CASSLGQELNIQYF.

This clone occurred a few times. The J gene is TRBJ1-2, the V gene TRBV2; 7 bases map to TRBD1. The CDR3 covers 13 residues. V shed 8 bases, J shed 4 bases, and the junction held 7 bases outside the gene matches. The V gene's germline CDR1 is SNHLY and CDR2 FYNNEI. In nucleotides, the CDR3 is TGTGCCAGCTGGACAGGAACTACCTATGGCTACACCTTC. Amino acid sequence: CASWTGTTYGYTF.

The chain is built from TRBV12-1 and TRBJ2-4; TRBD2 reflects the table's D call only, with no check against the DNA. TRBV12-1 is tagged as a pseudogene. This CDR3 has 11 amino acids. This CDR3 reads CASSFGKGRDF. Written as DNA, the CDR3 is TGTGCCAGCAGCTTCGGGAAAGGGAGGGACTTC.